These T cell receptor beta chains were read from a single sample in a study of T cell responses to AZD1222 COVID-19 vaccine. Sequencing was performed with immunoSEQ multiplex PCR; in TCRdb, only in-frame clones are kept and a portion is missing. The repertoire consists of about 94,000 clones, with 70% to 90% occurring once and the leading ten covering about 14%. The sample consisted of peripheral blood, taken on day 0 of AZD1222 vaccination. Receptor source: an adult in good health. Both conserved end residues are part of each CDR3. A D gene is named only where the DNA matches it firmly. Clone size is shown for a subset of rows, as once, few, many or a class of expanded clone.

J gene,V gene,clone size,D gene,CDR3 DNA,CDR3 protein
TRBJ2-1,TRBV2,once,TRBD1,TGTGCCAGCAGTGGGGGACAGGGGGTCCGTTCTGAGCAGTTCTTC,CASSGGQGVRSEQFF
TRBJ2-2,TRBV5-4,.,TRBD2,TGTGCCAGCAGCTCGGGGGGGGCTACGAACACCGGGGAGCTGTTTTTT,CASSSGGATNTGELFF
TRBJ1-2,TRBV29-1,.,.,TGCAGCGTCCGGGCCGGGGCCAGTAACTATGGCTACACCTTC,CSVRAGASNYGYTF
TRBJ1-2,TRBV12-5,.,.,TGTGCTAGTGGTTTGGTCGGCGGCAGATATGGCTACACCTTC,CASGLVGGRYGYTF
TRBJ1-2,TRBV29-1,.,.,TGCAGCGTTGATTCGGGGGTGGGTGGCTACACCTTC,CSVDSGVGGYTF
TRBJ1-1,TRBV27,.,TRBD1,TGTGCCAGCAGTCCTTGGACAGGGGGTACTGAAGCTTTCTTT,CASSPWTGGTEAFF
TRBJ2-1,TRBV7-9,few,.,TGTGCCAGCAGCTCCAGACACCCGAGCTCCTACAATGAGCAGTTCTTC,CASSSRHPSSYNEQFF
TRBJ2-1,TRBV6-7,.,.,TGTGCCAGACGCAATGGGGGCCTACTTTGGGAGCAGTTCTTC,CARRNGGLLWEQFF
TRBJ2-7,TRBV6-5,.,.,TGTGCCAGCAGTTTATCGTACAGGTCCTACGAGCAGTACTTC,CASSLSYRSYEQYF
TRBJ1-4,TRBV7-2,.,.,TGTGCCAGCAGCCCCGGGACGGAAATCGCAACTAATGAAAAACTGTTTTTT,CASSPGTEIATNEKLFF
TRBJ2-7,TRBV3-1/TRBV3-2,once,.,TGTGCCAGCAGCCTGGACCCGCAGACTGGCTCCTACGAGCAGTACTTC,CASSLDPQTGSYEQYF
TRBJ1-1,TRBV5-1,.,TRBD1,TGCGCCAGCAGCTTGGGGCCAGGGGGCGCGGGAAGTCGAATCAAGGAAGCTTTCTTT,CASSLGPGGAGSRIKEAFF
TRBJ2-3,TRBV19,.,TRBD2,TGTGCCAGTGGACTAGCGGGGTCAGATACGCAGTATTTT,CASGLAGSDTQYF
TRBJ1-1,TRBV9,once,.,TGTGCCAGCAGCGTGTCACCCAAGACAGTGAACACTGAAGCTTTCTTT,CASSVSPKTVNTEAFF
TRBJ1-4,TRBV7-9,.,.,TGTGCCAGCAGCCCGACGGCTAATGAAAAACTGTTTTTT,CASSPTANEKLFF
TRBJ2-7,TRBV6-2/TRBV6-3,.,TRBD1,TGTGCCAGCAGTTTCCCGGGACAGGGGTACTACGAGCAGTACTTC,CASSFPGQGYYEQYF
TRBJ1-3,TRBV30,.,.,TGTGCCTCTGACTCTGGAAACACCATATATTTT,CASDSGNTIYF
TRBJ2-7,TRBV9,.,TRBD2,TGTGCCAGCAGCGTAGGGGAGCGGGGCGATTACGAGCAGTACTTC,CASSVGERGDYEQYF
TRBJ2-7,TRBV4-2,.,.,TGTGCCAGCAGCCAAGAGTATTATCTAAGCTCCTACGAGCAGTACTTC,CASSQEYYLSSYEQYF
TRBJ1-5,TRBV5-8,.,.,TGTGCCAGCAGCATGGGCAGGGCTGGCAATCAGCCCCAGCATTTT,CASSMGRAGNQPQHF
TRBJ2-7,TRBV2,many,.,TGTGCCAGCAGTCGGGGCGTGTCCGAGCAGTACTTC,CASSRGVSEQYF
TRBJ1-2,TRBV29-1,.,.,TGCAGCGTTTTTGGAGACTATGGCTACACCTTC,CSVFGDYGYTF
TRBJ2-7,TRBV7-6,once,.,TGTGCCAGCAGCTTAGGACAGGGAGGGATAAGTTACGAGCAGTACTTC,CASSLGQGGISYEQYF
TRBJ1-6,TRBV21-1,.,.,TGTGCCAGCAACCGAGAGGGTACATCTCCTAGCTCCTATAATTCACCCCTCCACTTT,CASNREGTSPSSYNSPLHF
TRBJ2-7,TRBV11-3,.,.,TGTGCCAGCAGCTTAGATTCCCCCAGGGACCTCTCCTACGAGCAGTACTTC,CASSLDSPRDLSYEQYF
TRBJ2-5,TRBV6-4,.,TRBD2,TGTGCCAGCAGTGACTGCGGACTAGCGGGGGTAGAGACCCAGTACTTC,CASSDCGLAGVETQYF
TRBJ1-5,TRBV5-5,.,.,TGTGCCAGCAGCTTGGTGTCACCGGGCCTCAATCAGCCCCAGCATTTT,CASSLVSPGLNQPQHF
TRBJ2-6,TRBV29-1,.,.,TGCAGCGTTGGTAAGGGTTCTGGGGCCAACGTCCTGACTTTC,CSVGKGSGANVLTF
TRBJ1-6,TRBV2,few,.,TGTGCCAGCAGTGAACGGCAGGGTAGTAGTTCACCCCTCCACTTT,CASSERQGSSSPLHF
TRBJ2-7,TRBV3-1/TRBV3-2,.,.,TGTGCCAGCAGCCAAACCACTTCCTACGAGCAGTACTTC,CASSQTTSYEQYF
TRBJ2-5,TRBV19,.,TRBD1,TGTGCCAGTATGGGACAGGGGGCGTCCGTGGAGACCCAGTACTTC,CASMGQGASVETQYF
TRBJ2-7,TRBV18,.,.,TGTGCCAGCTCACCACGGCCGAGCTCCTACGAGCAGTACTTC,CASSPRPSSYEQYF
TRBJ2-2,TRBV7-9,.,.,TGTGCCAGCAGCTTAGGGGACATCGGGGAGCTGTTTTTT,CASSLGDIGELFF
TRBJ1-6,TRBV10-2,.,.,TGCGCCAGCAGCCGCGTAGGGGGGAGCTCCTATAATTCACCCCTCCACTTT,CASSRVGGSSYNSPLHF
TRBJ1-1,TRBV25-1,few,.,TGTGCCAGCGAGACAAACATGAACACTGAAGCTTTCTTT,CASETNMNTEAFF
TRBJ2-1,TRBV7-3,.,TRBD1,TGTGCCAGCAGCCCCCTAAGGGGGCTCTACAATGAGCAGTTCTTC,CASSPLRGLYNEQFF
TRBJ2-7,TRBV18,.,TRBD1,TGTGCCAGCTCACCGACAGGGGCAACCTACGAGCAGTACTTC,CASSPTGATYEQYF
TRBJ1-2,TRBV7-8,.,TRBD1,TGTGCCAGCACTTCACAGGGACAGGGAACGGGCTACACCTTC,CASTSQGQGTGYTF
TRBJ1-2,TRBV5-4,.,.,TGTGCCAGCAGCCCTCCCAACTCACCGGTTGTGCGGTATGGCTACACCTTC,CASSPPNSPVVRYGYTF
TRBJ1-6,TRBV3-1/TRBV3-2,.,.,TGTGCCAGCAGCGGGATGGGACGGGGGAATTCACCCCTCCACTTT,CASSGMGRGNSPLHF
TRBJ2-7,TRBV30,.,.,TGTGCCTGGAGTCGACTAGTTTCGAAGAGCGAGCAGTACTTC,CAWSRLVSKSEQYF
TRBJ2-3,TRBV28,.,TRBD2,TGTGCCAGCAGTTTGGGAACTAGCGGGGGGGCATTCGTGTACACAGATACGCAGTATTTT,CASSLGTSGGAFVYTDTQYF
TRBJ2-1,TRBV30,.,TRBD1,TGTGCCTGGAGTGTATTCCCAGGACAGGAAGGGGAGCAGTTCTTC,CAWSVFPGQEGEQFF
TRBJ1-1,TRBV3-1/TRBV3-2,few,.,TGTGCCAGCAGCCAAGATCTGGGGGGAGCTTTCTTT,CASSQDLGGAFF
TRBJ1-4,TRBV7-9,.,.,TGTGCCAGCAGCTTAGCTAGTGAAAAACTGTTTTTT,CASSLASEKLFF
TRBJ2-7,TRBV28,.,.,TGTGCCAGCAGTTCCGGGACACCTTACGAGCAGTACTTC,CASSSGTPYEQYF
TRBJ1-5,TRBV7-9,.,TRBD1,TGTGCCAGCAGCTGGCGGTCCGGGACAGGGGGCGAACAGCCCCAGCATTTT,CASSWRSGTGGEQPQHF
TRBJ1-6,TRBV5-4,.,.,TGTGCCAGCAGCTCGTCTAGCACAGGCAGCTCCTATAATTCACCCCTCCACTTT,CASSSSSTGSSYNSPLHF
TRBJ2-7,TRBV5-6,.,.,TGTGCCAGCAGCTTGCCCAGGGCCTCCTACGAGCAGTACTTC,CASSLPRASYEQYF
TRBJ1-1,TRBV27,.,TRBD1,TGTGCCAGCAGCCACGGGACAGGGGGGTTCACTGAAGCTTTCTTT,CASSHGTGGFTEAFF
TRBJ2-2,TRBV2,.,TRBD2,TGTGCCAGCAGTGATTTTAGCGGGGTGATCACCGGGGAGCTGTTTTTT,CASSDFSGVITGELFF
TRBJ2-3,TRBV7-2,.,TRBD2,TGTGCCAGCAGCTTAATCCCTAGCGGGGGGGCTGCGGCAGATACGCAGTATTTT,CASSLIPSGGAAADTQYF
TRBJ2-3,TRBV5-1,once,TRBD2,TGCGCCAGCAGCTTGTCGCTTCCGGGACTAGCGGGGGCTAGCACAGATACGCAGTATTTT,CASSLSLPGLAGASTDTQYF
TRBJ1-2,TRBV6-5,.,.,TGTGCCAGCAGTTACCGGGGGGCTAACTATGGCTACACCTTC,CASSYRGANYGYTF
TRBJ2-1,TRBV12-3/TRBV12-4,.,.,TGTGCCAGCACTCGCGGGGATGCGCATTTCTTC,CASTRGDAHFF
TRBJ2-5,TRBV28,once,.,TGTGCCAGCAGTTCTGGGACTCCCCGAGACTTC,CASSSGTPRDF
TRBJ1-2,TRBV4-3,.,.,TGCGCCAGCAGCCAAGAGGTATTGGGGAACTATGGCTACACCTTC,CASSQEVLGNYGYTF
TRBJ2-7,TRBV18,.,TRBD1,TGTGCCAGCTCACCATCGGGACAGGGATTAGGCGAGCAGTACTTC,CASSPSGQGLGEQYF
TRBJ2-1,TRBV19,.,.,TGTGCCAGTAGAACCAATATAGCGAATGAGCAGTTCTTC,CASRTNIANEQFF